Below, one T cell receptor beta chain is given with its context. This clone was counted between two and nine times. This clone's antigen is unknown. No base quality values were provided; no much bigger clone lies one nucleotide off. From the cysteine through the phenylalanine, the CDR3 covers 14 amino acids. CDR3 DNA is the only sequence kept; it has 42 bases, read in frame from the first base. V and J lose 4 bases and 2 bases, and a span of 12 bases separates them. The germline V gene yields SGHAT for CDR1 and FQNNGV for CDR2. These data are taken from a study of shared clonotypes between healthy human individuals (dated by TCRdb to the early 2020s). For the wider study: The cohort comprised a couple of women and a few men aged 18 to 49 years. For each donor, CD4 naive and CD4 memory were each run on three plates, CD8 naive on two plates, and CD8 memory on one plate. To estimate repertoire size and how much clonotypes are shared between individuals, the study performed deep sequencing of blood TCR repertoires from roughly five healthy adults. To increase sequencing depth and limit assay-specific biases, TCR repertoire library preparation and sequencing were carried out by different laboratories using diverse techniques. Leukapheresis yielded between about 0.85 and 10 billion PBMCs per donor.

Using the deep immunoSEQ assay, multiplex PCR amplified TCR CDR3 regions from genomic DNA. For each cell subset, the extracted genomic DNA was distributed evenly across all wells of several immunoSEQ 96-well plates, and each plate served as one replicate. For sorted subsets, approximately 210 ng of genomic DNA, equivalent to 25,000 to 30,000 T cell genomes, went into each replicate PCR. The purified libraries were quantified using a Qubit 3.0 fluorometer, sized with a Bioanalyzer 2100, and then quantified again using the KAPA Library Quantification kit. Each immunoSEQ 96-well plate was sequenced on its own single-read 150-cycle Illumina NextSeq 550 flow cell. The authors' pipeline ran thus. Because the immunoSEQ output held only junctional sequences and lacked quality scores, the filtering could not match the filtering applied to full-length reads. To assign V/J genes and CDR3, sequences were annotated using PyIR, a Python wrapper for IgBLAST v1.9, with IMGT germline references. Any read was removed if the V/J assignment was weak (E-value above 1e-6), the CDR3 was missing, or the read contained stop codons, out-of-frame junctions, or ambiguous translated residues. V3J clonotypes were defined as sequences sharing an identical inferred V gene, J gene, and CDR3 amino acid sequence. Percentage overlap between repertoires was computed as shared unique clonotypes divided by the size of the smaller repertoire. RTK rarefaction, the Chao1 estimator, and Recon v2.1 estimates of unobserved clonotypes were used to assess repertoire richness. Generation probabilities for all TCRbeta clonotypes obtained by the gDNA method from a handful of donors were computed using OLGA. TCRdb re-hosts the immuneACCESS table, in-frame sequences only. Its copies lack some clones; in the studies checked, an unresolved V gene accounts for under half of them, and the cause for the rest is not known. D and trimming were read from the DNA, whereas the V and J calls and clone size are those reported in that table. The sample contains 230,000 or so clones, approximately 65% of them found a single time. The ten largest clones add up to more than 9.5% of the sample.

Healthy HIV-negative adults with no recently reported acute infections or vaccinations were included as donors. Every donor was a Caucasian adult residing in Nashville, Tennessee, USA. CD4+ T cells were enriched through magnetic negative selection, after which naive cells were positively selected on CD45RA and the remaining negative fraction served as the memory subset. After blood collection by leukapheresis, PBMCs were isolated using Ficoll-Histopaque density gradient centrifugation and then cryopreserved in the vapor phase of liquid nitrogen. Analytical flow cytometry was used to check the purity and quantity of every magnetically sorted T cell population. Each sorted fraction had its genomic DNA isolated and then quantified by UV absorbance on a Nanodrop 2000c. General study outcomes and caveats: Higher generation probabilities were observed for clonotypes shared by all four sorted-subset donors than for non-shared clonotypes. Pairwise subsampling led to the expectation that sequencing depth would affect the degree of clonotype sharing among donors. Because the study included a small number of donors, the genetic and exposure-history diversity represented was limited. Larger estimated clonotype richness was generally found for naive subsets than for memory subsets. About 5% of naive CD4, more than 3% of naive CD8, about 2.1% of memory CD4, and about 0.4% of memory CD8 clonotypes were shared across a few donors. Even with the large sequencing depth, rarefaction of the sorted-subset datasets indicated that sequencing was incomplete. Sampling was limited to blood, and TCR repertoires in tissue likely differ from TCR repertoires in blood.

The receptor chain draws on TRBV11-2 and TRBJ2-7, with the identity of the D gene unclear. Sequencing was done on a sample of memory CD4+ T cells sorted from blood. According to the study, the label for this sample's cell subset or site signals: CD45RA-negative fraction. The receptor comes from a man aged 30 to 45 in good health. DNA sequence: TGTGCCAGCAGCTCTCTTCGACACCCCTACGAGCAGTACTTC. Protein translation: CASSSLRHPYEQYF.